A selection of T cell receptor beta chains follows, all from one sample in a study of blood T cell repertoires in COVID-19. The protocol was immunoSEQ multiplex PCR, while the TCRdb copy is restricted to in-frame clones and leaves out a portion. Of some 160,000 clones listed, around four fifths were seen once; the top ten hold roughly 6.2%. The sequencing sample was made of PBMCs or T cells enriched from blood (not recorded which). The receptor set was obtained from a woman aged 35 to 49 who had recovered from COVID-19. Each CDR3 is given without its conserved first and last residue. The order of the fields is D gene, CDR3 length, V gene, J gene, CDR3 protein. A D gene is named only where the DNA matches it firmly.

NA	15	TRBV15	TRBJ2-1	ATSRELTSGGDNEQF
NA	10	TRBV12-3/TRBV12-4	TRBJ1-5	ASSNLNQPQH
TRBD1	12	TRBV30	TRBJ1-4	AWNAGTGGEKLF
TRBD1	13	TRBV6-4	TRBJ2-3	ASSAGTGGADTQY
TRBD1	13	TRBV9	TRBJ1-5	ASSVGTGDNQPQH
NA	12	TRBV10-3	TRBJ1-5	AISDRGSNQPQH
NA	14	TRBV28	TRBJ1-1	ASSPSGGAWNTEAF
NA	11	TRBV15	TRBJ2-1	ATSLIQGNEQF
NA	14	TRBV12-5	TRBJ2-2	ASGLSSEGLGGELF
NA	12	TRBV27	TRBJ1-5	ASSSDRSNQPQH
TRBD1	13	TRBV2	TRBJ1-4	ASSVQGQFNEKLF
TRBD1	13	TRBV6-6	TRBJ2-1	ASINGQGAYNEQF
TRBD1	15	TRBV5-4	TRBJ2-3	ASSLQRGQGRTDTQY
TRBD1	14	TRBV6-2/TRBV6-3	TRBJ1-5	ASSSQPGTGNQPQH
NA	11	TRBV7-9	TRBJ1-2	ASSGEGATGYT
TRBD2	13	TRBV11-3	TRBJ2-1	ASSASGTSYNEQF
NA	10	TRBV7-8	TRBJ1-2	ASSRGKDGYT
TRBD1	14	TRBV6-5	TRBJ1-2	ASSYSNTGGNYGYT
NA	15	TRBV20-1	TRBJ1-4	SASRGGAPMGNEKLF
NA	14	TRBV6-5	TRBJ2-3	ASSYGAGAAPDTQY
TRBD1	11	TRBV6-5	TRBJ1-5	ASKGTVNQPQH
NA	9	TRBV30	TRBJ2-2	AWMFSGELF
NA	14	TRBV5-6	TRBJ2-3	ASSLVGSGATDTQY
NA	11	TRBV7-9	TRBJ1-2	ASRRHPNYGYT
NA	12	TRBV19	TRBJ2-3	ASSIDSRAGTQY
TRBD2	16	TRBV5-1	TRBJ2-6	ASSSTSGGNSGANVLT
NA	10	TRBV5-1	TRBJ2-1	ASSLAYNEQF
NA	14	TRBV5-1	TRBJ1-4	ASSLDGGGGNEKLF
TRBD1	10	TRBV2	TRBJ1-1	ASSGGIAEAF
NA	11	TRBV2	TRBJ1-2	ASSGTARGGYT
TRBD1	13	TRBV25-1	TRBJ1-1	ASKEDRGLNTEAF
NA	12	TRBV4-1	TRBJ1-1	ASSQVSTGTEAF
TRBD2	13	TRBV3-1/TRBV3-2	TRBJ2-5	ASSQGRGGQETQY
NA	12	TRBV7-6	TRBJ2-2	ASTVRTNTGELF
NA	12	TRBV30	TRBJ1-1	ALQGVAMNTEAF
TRBD1	14	TRBV7-8	TRBJ2-2	ASSHTPDRVGGELF
TRBD1	11	TRBV2	TRBJ2-1	ASSRQGYNEQF